This T cell receptor (beta chain) emerged from a study of monozygotic twins with inflammatory bowel disease. Each TCR library used about 3,200 ng of total RNA. TCRalpha along with TCRbeta cDNA was subjected to two nested PCRs lasting approximately 17 and 9 cycles. TCRdb re-called the 5' RACE reads and catalogs CDR3 proteins one per entry, DNA excluded. Its table lists a few hundred thousand distinct CDR3 sequences. Germline CDR1 and CDR2: KGHDR and SFDVKD. This CDR3 has 16 residues. The V and J genes are TRBV24-1 and TRBJ2-3. The receptor was derived from a human donor with ulcerative colitis or Crohn's disease, or a healthy co-twin of an affected twin (not recorded which). Sequencing was done on a sample of blood. The CDR3: CATSDPTERGTDTQYF.